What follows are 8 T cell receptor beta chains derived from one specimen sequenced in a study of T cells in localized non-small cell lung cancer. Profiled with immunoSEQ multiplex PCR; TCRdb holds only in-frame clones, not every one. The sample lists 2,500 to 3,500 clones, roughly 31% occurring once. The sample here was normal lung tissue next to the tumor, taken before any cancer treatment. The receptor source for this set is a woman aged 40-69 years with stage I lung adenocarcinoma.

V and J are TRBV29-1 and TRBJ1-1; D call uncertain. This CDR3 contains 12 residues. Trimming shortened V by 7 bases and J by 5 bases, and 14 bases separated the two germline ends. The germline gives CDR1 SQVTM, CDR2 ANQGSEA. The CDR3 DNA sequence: TGCAGCGCTGACTCCCGGCGGACTGAAGCTTTCTTT. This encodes CSADSRRTEAFF.

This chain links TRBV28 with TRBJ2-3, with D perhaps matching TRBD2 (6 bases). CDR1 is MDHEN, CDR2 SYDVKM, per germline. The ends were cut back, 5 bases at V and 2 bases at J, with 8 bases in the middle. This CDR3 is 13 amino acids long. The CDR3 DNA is TGTGCCAGCAGTCGGGACTCCACAGATACGCAGTATTTT. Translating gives CASSRDSTDTQYF.

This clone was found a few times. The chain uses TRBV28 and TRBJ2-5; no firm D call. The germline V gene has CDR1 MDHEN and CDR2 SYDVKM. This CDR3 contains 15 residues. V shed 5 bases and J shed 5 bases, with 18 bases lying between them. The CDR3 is CASSTLGVNGETQYF. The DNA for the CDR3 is TGTGCCAGCAGTACCCTCGGAGTAAACGGGGAGACCCAGTACTTC.

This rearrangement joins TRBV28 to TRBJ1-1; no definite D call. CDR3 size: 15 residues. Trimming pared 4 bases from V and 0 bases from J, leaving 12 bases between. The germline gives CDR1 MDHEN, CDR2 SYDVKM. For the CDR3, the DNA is TGTGCCAGCAGTTCCCTTAAACGTTTGAACACTGAAGCTTTCTTT. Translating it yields CASSSLKRLNTEAFF.

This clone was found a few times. The CDR3 protein is CASSLGGGVKTGELFF. Here the CDR3 DNA reads TGCGCCAGCAGCTTGGGCGGAGGGGTTAAAACCGGGGAGCTGTTTTTT. This chain connects TRBV5-1 to TRBJ2-2; maybe TRBD2 (6 bases). Germline V gene data show CDR1 as SGHRS and CDR2 as YFSETQ. Trimming removed 0 bases at V and 5 bases at J, with 14 bases between. The CDR3 has 16 residues.

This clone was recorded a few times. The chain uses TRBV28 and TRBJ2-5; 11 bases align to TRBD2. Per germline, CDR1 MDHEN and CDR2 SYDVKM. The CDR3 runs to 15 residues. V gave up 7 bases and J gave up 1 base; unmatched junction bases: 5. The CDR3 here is CASTWGTSGQETQYF. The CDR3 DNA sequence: TGTGCCAGCACTTGGGGGACTAGCGGCCAAGAGACCCAGTACTTC.

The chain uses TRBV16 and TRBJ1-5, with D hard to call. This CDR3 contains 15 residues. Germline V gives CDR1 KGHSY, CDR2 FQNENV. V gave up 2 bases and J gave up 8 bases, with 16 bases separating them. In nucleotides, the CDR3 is TGTGCCAGCAGCCAACGAGGAGGATCTATCGAGCCCCAGCATTTT. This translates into CASSQRGGSIEPQHF.

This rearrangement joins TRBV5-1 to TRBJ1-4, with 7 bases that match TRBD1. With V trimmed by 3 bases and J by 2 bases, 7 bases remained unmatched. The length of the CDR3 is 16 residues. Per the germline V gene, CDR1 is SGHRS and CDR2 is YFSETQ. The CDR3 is CASSSTGQTTNEKLFF. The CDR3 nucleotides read TGCGCCAGCAGCTCAACGGGACAGACCACTAATGAAAAACTGTTTTTT.